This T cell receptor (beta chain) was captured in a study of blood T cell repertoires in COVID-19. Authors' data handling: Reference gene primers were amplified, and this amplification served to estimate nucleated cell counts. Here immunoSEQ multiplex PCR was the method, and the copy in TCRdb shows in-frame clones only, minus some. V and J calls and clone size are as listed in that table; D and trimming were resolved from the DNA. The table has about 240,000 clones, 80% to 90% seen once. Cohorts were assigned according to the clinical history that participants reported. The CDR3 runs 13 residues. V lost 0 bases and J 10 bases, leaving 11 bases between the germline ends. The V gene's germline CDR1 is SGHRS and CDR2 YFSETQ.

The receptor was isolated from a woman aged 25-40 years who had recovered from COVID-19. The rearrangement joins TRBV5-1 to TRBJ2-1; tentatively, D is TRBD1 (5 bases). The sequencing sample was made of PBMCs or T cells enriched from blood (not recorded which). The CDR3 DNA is TGCGCCAGCAGCTTGGGACAGCCTAGGGAGCAGTTCTTC. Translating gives CASSLGQPREQFF.